Listed here are 31 T cell receptor beta chains from one sample, sequenced in a study of OX40 agonist ivuxolimab in advanced cancers. The assay was immunoSEQ multiplex PCR, and TCRdb's table has in-frame clones only and misses some. In the table there are about 62,000 clones, 85% of which are singletons. This specimen consisted of CD4+ or CD8+ T cells sorted from blood, obtained in a trial of the OX40 agonist ivuxolimab. These receptors came from an adult with an advanced solid tumor such as melanoma, head and neck, liver or kidney cancer.

This clone was picked up one time. The chain employs TRBV27 and TRBJ1-3, with D possibly TRBD1 on 5 matching bases. V lost 4 bases to trimming and J lost 4 bases, with 11 bases between them. Per the germline V gene, CDR1 is MNHEY and CDR2 is SMNVEV (reference sequence). This CDR3 spans 14 amino acids. The CDR3 coding sequence is TGTGCCAGCAGTTCCGGGGCGCCCGGAAACACCATATATTTT. Its protein product is CASSSGAPGNTIYF.

The CDR3 loop is CAWSGRIDTQYF. CDR3 bases: TGTGCCTGGTCGGGACGGATAGATACGCAGTATTTT. The rearrangement links TRBV30 to TRBJ2-3; D assignment may be TRBD1 or TRBD2 (5 bases each). V was shortened by 5 bases and J by 5 bases, with 11 bases between the two germline ends. CDR3 length: 12 amino acids. Germline CDR1 and CDR2: GTSNPN and SVGIG (reference sequence).

This chain connects TRBV5-1 to TRBJ2-5; 9 nucleotides agree with TRBD2. CDR3 length equals 15 residues. V lost 0 bases, J lost 1 base, and 1 base stayed unmatched. Per germline, CDR1 SGHRS and CDR2 YFSETQ. The CDR3 DNA reads TGCGCCAGCAGCTTGGGGGGACTAGCCCAAGAGACCCAGTACTTC. It codes for CASSLGGLAQETQYF. Drawing the rest from reference TRBV5-1 and TRBJ2-5, the complete variable domain is KAGVTQTPRYLIKTRGQQVTLSCSPISGHRSVSWYQQTPGQGLQFLFEYFSETQRNKGNFPGRFSGRQFSNSRSEMNVSTLELGDSALYLCASSLGGLAQETQYFGPGTRLLVL.

This rearrangement joins TRBV11-2 to TRBJ2-7; 9 bases agree with TRBD1. The CDR3 runs 14 residues. V dropped 1 base and J dropped 5; count of bases not matched to a gene: 3. Germline V gene lookup returns CDR1 SGHAT and CDR2 FQNNGV. In DNA, the CDR3 is TGTGCCAGCAGCTTAGCGTACAGGGGGCACGAGCAGTACTTC. Translation gives CASSLAYRGHEQYF.

The V call is TRBV28, the J call TRBJ1-6; D ambiguous. V lost 7 bases and J lost 8, with 9 bases in between. CDR3 length: 12 residues. Per germline, CDR1 MDHEN and CDR2 SYDVKM. The CDR3 DNA follows: TGTGCCAGCAAAGTCCGGGATTCACCCCTCCACTTT. This gives the protein CASKVRDSPLHF.

This clone was detected only once. The rearrangement uses TRBV28 and TRBJ2-2, with 7 bases fitting TRBD2. The CDR3 extends over 16 amino acids. Germline V lookup: CDR1 MDHEN, CDR2 SYDVKM. J gave up 4 bases and V 6 bases, and 11 bases lay outside the gene matches. CDR3 loop: CASRFGGGLGTGELFF. The CDR3 DNA reads TGTGCCAGCAGGTTCGGGGGAGGGTTGGGCACCGGGGAGCTGTTTTTT.

The chain is built from TRBV10-2 and TRBJ1-5; D is unresolved. Looked up from germline, CDR1 is WSHSY and CDR2 is SAAADI. V was cut by 2 bases and J by 6 bases, with 5 bases left in between. This CDR3 is 12 amino acids long. Written as DNA, the CDR3 is TGCGCCAGCAGTGAGGGTACTCAGCCCCAGCATTTT. Amino acids: CASSEGTQPQHF.

The chain couples TRBV15 to TRBJ2-7, with D possibly called TRBD1 or TRBD2 (5 bases each). The CDR3 covers 16 residues. The germline V and J ends were trimmed by 0 bases and 6 bases, with 18 bases remaining between them. Germline CDR1 is LNHNV and CDR2 is YYDKDF (reference sequence). The CDR3 DNA sequence: TGTGCCACCAGCAGAGATCCGGATTCAGGGAGAAGCGAGCAGTACTTC. This translates into CATSRDPDSGRSEQYF.

This clone came up once. This chain connects TRBV27 to TRBJ2-7, with 9 bases that match TRBD2. The CDR3 has 16 amino acids. The V and J ends lost 4 bases and 2 bases, in that order; junction bases with no gene match: 9. Germline V gene data show CDR1 as MNHEY and CDR2 as SMNVEV (reference sequence). The DNA of the CDR3 is TGTGCCAGCAGTTCACAGCGGGGGGAGCGGACCTACGAGCAGTACTTC. This gives the protein CASSSQRGERTYEQYF.

A note on this clone: One end of the junction varies from germline; a read error may be responsible. V is TRBV13 and J is TRBJ1-1, with a tentative D call TRBD1 (6 bases). The CDR3 runs to 14 residues. Per germline, CDR1 PRHDT and CDR2 FYEKMQ (reference sequence). CDR3 loop: CASSLGGLDTEAFF. The CDR3, as DNA: TGTGCCAGCAGCCTAGGGGGGTTGGACACTGAAGCTTTCTTT.

This chain joins TRBV13 and TRBJ1-6; D may be TRBD1 (5 bases). The germline V gene encodes CDR1 PRHDT and CDR2 FYEKMQ (reference sequence). CDR3 length: 15 residues. Trimming pared 7 bases from V and 0 bases from J, leaving 10 bases between. The CDR3 bases are TGTGCCAGCAAGGGGCAGTACTCCTATAATTCACCCCTCCACTTT. Translating gives CASKGQYSYNSPLHF.

The J gene is TRBJ2-5, the V gene TRBV7-8, with 8 bases aligning to TRBD1. The CDR3 length is 16 residues. Germline V lookup: CDR1 SGHVS, CDR2 FQNEAQ. V was clipped by 0 bases and J by 4 bases; unmatched bases: 7. As DNA, the CDR3 is TGTGCCAGCAGCTTAGCGACAGGGGTCGAGGCAGAGACCCAGTACTTC. This gives the protein CASSLATGVEAETQYF. Filled out from reference TRBV7-8 and TRBJ2-5, the complete variable domain reads GAGVSQSPRYKVAKRGQDVALRCDPISGHVSLFWYQQALGQGPEFLTYFQNEAQLDKSGLPSDRFFAERPEGSVSTLKIQRTQQEDSAVYLCASSLATGVEAETQYFGPGTRLLVL.

This clone was seen a single time. The chain carries TRBV18 and TRBJ2-7, with D possibly being TRBD1 (6 bases). Germline CDR1 KGHSH, CDR2 LQKENI. Trimming stripped 0 bases from V and 3 bases from J, with 9 bases between. This CDR3 is 14 amino acids long. CDR3 sequence (DNA): TGTGCCAGCTCACCACCTAAGGACAGCTACGAGCAGTACTTC. It specifies CASSPPKDSYEQYF.

The chain has TRBV27 and TRBJ1-5; TRBD1 matches 8 bases. The CDR3 loop spans 14 amino acids. V lost 4 bases and J lost 9; bases outside the gene matches: 8. Germline loops: CDR1 MNHEY, CDR2 SMNVEV (reference sequence). As DNA, the CDR3 is TGTGCCAGCAGTTCATCAGGGGGCCCTGGGCCCCAGCATTTT. Residues: CASSSSGGPGPQHF.

The chain couples TRBV4-1 to TRBJ2-7; tentative D call: TRBD1 (5 bases). Trimming shortened V by 4 bases and J by 0 bases, and 13 bases separated the two germline ends. This CDR3 comprises 15 residues. Germline V lookup: CDR1 MGHRA, CDR2 YSYEKL. CDR3 in amino acids: CASSLGRASSYEQYF. CDR3 in DNA: TGCGCCAGCAGCCTGGGGCGAGCTAGCTCCTACGAGCAGTACTTC.

The DNA of the CDR3 is TGTGCCAGTAGTATCTTTGCGGGTAATGATGAGCAGTTCTTC. As protein: CASSIFAGNDEQFF. This sequence joins TRBV19 and TRBJ2-1; TRBD2 is a possible D gene (5 bases). The CDR3 runs 14 residues. The V gene's germline CDR1 is LNHDA and CDR2 SQIVND (reference sequence). The germline V and J ends were trimmed by 3 bases and 8 bases, with 14 bases remaining between them.

The chain employs TRBV15 and TRBJ1-6; D might be TRBD1 (6 bases). The CDR3 is made up of 15 amino acids. Looked up from germline, CDR1 is LNHNV and CDR2 is YYDKDF (reference sequence). The ends were cut back, 5 bases at V and 11 bases at J, with 19 bases in the middle. The CDR3 here is CATSGTTGQGAPLHF. The CDR3 DNA sequence: TGTGCCACCAGCGGTACAACAGGGCAAGGGGCACCCCTCCACTTT.

V usage is TRBV7-9 and J usage is TRBJ1-3; 10 bases match TRBD1. In germline, CDR1 is SEHNR, CDR2 FQNEAQ (reference sequence). With 3 bases clipped from V and 3 bases from J, the junction kept 5 bases outside the gene matches. This CDR3 contains 16 residues. The CDR3 loop reads CASSLRQGASGNTIYF. CDR3 in DNA: TGTGCCAGCAGCTTGAGACAGGGGGCAAGTGGAAACACCATATATTTT.

The rearrangement links TRBV2 to TRBJ2-1; 9 bases are shared with TRBD2. The V and J ends lost 1 base and 5 bases, in that order; junction bases with no gene match: 6. Per germline, CDR1 SNHLY and CDR2 FYNNEI. The CDR3 extends over 16 amino acids. CDR3 nucleotides: TGTGCCAGCAGTGAAGGGGTAGCGGGAGCAGACAATGAGCAGTTCTTC. Its protein is CASSEGVAGADNEQFF. The full variable domain, with the rest looked up from reference TRBV2 and TRBJ2-1, is EPEVTQTPSHQVTQMGQEVILRCVPISNHLYFYWYRQILGQKVEFLVSFYNNEISEKSEIFDDQFSVERPDGSNFTLKIRSTKLEDSAMYFCASSEGVAGADNEQFFGPGTRLTVL.

The chain joins TRBV5-4 to TRBJ2-1; D gene unclear. Germline V gives CDR1 SGHNT, CDR2 YYREEE (reference sequence). V lost 1 base and J 4 bases, leaving 6 bases between the germline ends. CDR3 size: 13 residues. The CDR3 is CASSLWLYNEQFF. The CDR3, as DNA: TGTGCCAGCAGCTTGTGGCTGTACAATGAGCAGTTCTTC.

The rearrangement joins TRBV19 to TRBJ1-3, with 7 bases lining up with TRBD1. Germline trimming cut 6 bases from V and 2 bases from J; bases unmatched to any gene: 7. The V gene's germline CDR1 is LNHDA and CDR2 SQIVND (reference sequence). The CDR3 sequence is 15 residues long. Here the CDR3 DNA reads TGTGCCAGTAGCGCGACAGGGAGCACTGGAAACACCATATATTTT. Translated: CASSATGSTGNTIYF.

In its sample, this clone was seen a few times. J is TRBJ2-1 and V is TRBV4-1; 8 positions agree with TRBD2. Unmatched junction bases numbered 1, after V lost 1 base and J lost 2 bases. CDR1 and CDR2 (germline): MGHRA, YSYEKL. This CDR3 comprises 15 residues. The CDR3 sequence: CASSQAGGPYNEQFF. The CDR3, as DNA: TGCGCCAGCAGCCAAGCGGGAGGGCCCTACAATGAGCAGTTCTTC.

The chain uses TRBV6-1 and TRBJ2-7, with D uncertain. The germline CDR1 and CDR2 sequences are MNHNS and SASEGT. CDR3 length: 11 residues. Trimming shortened V by 7 bases and J by 6 bases, and 10 bases separated the two germline ends. The CDR3 loop is CASTSSVEQYF. The DNA of the CDR3 is TGTGCCAGCACAAGTTCCGTCGAGCAGTACTTC.

This chain joins TRBV2 and TRBJ2-3; 7 bases line up with TRBD1. This CDR3 contains 15 residues. CDR1 and CDR2 from the germline V gene are SNHLY and FYNNEI. V lost 4 bases to trimming and J lost 2 bases; unmatched junction nucleotides: 6. The DNA for the CDR3 is TGTGCCAGCAGTGCGGAGACAGGGTACACAGATACGCAGTATTTT. Its protein is CASSAETGYTDTQYF.

The chain uses TRBV7-2 and TRBJ2-7; D remains unclear. The germline V gene has CDR1 SGHTA and CDR2 FQGNSA. The V end lost 1 base, the J end lost 4 bases, and 11 bases lay between the germline ends. The CDR3 covers 14 residues. The CDR3 sequence: CASSLGHSNYEQYF. The CDR3 DNA reads TGTGCCAGCAGCTTAGGGCACAGTAATTACGAGCAGTACTTC.

This rearrangement joins TRBV28 to TRBJ1-3, with TRBD1 as a possible D gene (5 bases). Germline-derived CDR1 and CDR2 are MDHEN and SYDVKM. This CDR3 is 14 amino acids long. Trimming pared 8 bases from V and 3 bases from J, leaving 14 bases between. CDR3 sequence reads: CASEPQGGGNTIYF. The CDR3 DNA is TGTGCCAGCGAACCTCAGGGTGGTGGAAACACCATATATTTT. The entire variable domain, with the rest obtained from reference TRBV28 and TRBJ1-3, is as follows: DVKVTQSSRYLVKRTGEKVFLECVQDMDHENMFWYRQDPGLGLRLIYFSYDVKMKEKGDIPEGYSVSREKKERFSLILESASTNQTSMYLCASEPQGGGNTIYFGEGSWLTVV.

The chain couples TRBV10-2 to TRBJ1-1; D is unresolved. Germline V CDR1 and CDR2: WSHSY, SAAADI. Trimming cost V 3 bases and J 0 bases, with 14 bases left between them. The CDR3 covers 16 residues. This chain's CDR3 is CASSDAGRALNTEAFF. In DNA, the CDR3 is TGCGCCAGCAGTGATGCAGGTCGGGCGCTGAACACTGAAGCTTTCTTT.

V and J are TRBV5-6 and TRBJ1-2, with no clear D. The CDR3 sequence is 15 residues long. V was shortened by 2 bases and J by 0 bases, with 11 bases between the two germline ends. Germline V lookup: CDR1 SGHDT, CDR2 YYEEEE. CDR3 sequence (DNA): TGTGCCAGCAGCTTTGGCCTAAGCGCTAACTATGGCTACACCTTC. Protein product: CASSFGLSANYGYTF. Supplemented by reference TRBV5-6 and TRBJ1-2, the full variable domain reads DAGVTQSPTHLIKTRGQQVTLRCSPKSGHDTVSWYQQALGQGPQFIFQYYEEEERQRGNFPDRFSGHQFPNYSSELNVNALLLGDSALYLCASSFGLSANYGYTFGSGTRLTVV.

To note about this clone: Just one base apart from a much larger clone, this may be a read error. The chain uses TRBV19 and TRBJ2-7; no definite D call. Germline V gene lookup returns CDR1 LNHDA and CDR2 SQIVND (reference sequence). V lost 7 bases and J lost 2, with 18 bases in between. There are 15 residues in the CDR3. The CDR3 sequence: CASNPSGVAAYEQYF. The CDR3, as DNA: TGTGCCAGTAATCCCTCTGGGGTCGCGGCCTACGAGCAGTACTTC.

The chain combines TRBV28 with TRBJ2-1; 8 bases fit TRBD2. Germline assignment: CDR1 MDHEN and CDR2 SYDVKM. The length of the CDR3 is 15 residues. Trimming at V came to 3 bases and at J to 9 bases, leaving 10 bases not matched to a gene. CDR3 sequence: CASSFYRTSRGEQFF. DNA for the CDR3: TGTGCCAGCAGTTTTTATAGGACTAGCAGGGGTGAGCAGTTCTTC.

The chain couples TRBV7-2 to TRBJ2-5; D is unclear. Germline CDR1 reads SGHTA; CDR2 reads FQGNSA. Trimming left V 1 base short and J 0 bases short, with 9 bases between. The CDR3 extends over 15 amino acids. The CDR3 DNA is TGTGCCAGCAGCTTAGTTAGGTCAGACCAAGAGACCCAGTACTTC. Residues: CASSLVRSDQETQYF. The full variable domain, rest sourced from reference TRBV7-2 and TRBJ2-5, is GAGVSQSPSNKVTEKGKDVELRCDPISGHTALYWYRQSLGQGLEFLIYFQGNSAPDKSGLPSDRFSAERTGGSVSTLTIQRTQQEDSAVYLCASSLVRSDQETQYFGPGTRLLVL.